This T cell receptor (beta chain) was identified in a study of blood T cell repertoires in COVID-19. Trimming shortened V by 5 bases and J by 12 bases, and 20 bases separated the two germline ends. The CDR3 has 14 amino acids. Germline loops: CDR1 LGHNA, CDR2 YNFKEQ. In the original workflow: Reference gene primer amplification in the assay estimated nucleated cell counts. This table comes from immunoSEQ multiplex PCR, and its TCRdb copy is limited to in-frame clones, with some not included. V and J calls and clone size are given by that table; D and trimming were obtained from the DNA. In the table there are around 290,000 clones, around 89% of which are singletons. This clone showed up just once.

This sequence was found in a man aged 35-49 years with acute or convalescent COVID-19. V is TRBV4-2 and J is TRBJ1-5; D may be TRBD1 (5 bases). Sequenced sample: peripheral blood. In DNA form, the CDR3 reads TGTGCCAGCAGCGTTTTTCGGGGGGACTTGGACCAGCATTTT. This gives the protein CASSVFRGDLDQHF.